One sample yielded the 29 T cell receptor beta chains listed below, sequenced in a study of blood T cell repertoires in COVID-19. Clones were read by immunoSEQ multiplex PCR, and TCRdb kept only the in-frame ones, dropping some. The data show approximately 70,000 clones, 70% to 90% seen once. The sample consisted of peripheral blood. The origin of the receptors is a woman aged 45-65 years with COVID-19, enrolled during active disease.

The V and J genes are TRBV28 and TRBJ1-6; D might be TRBD1 (5 bases). Trimming took 6 bases from V and 10 from J, leaving 13 bases between them. The CDR3 contains 13 residues. Germline CDR1 and CDR2: MDHEN and SYDVKM. The CDR3 DNA follows: TGTGCCAGCAGCCGACCGGAGGGGTCACCCCTCCACTTT. Translation gives CASSRPEGSPLHF.

This clone was picked up a small number of times. The rearrangement joins TRBV7-9 to TRBJ2-3; TRBD1 matches 8 bases. Germline CDR1 reads SEHNR; CDR2 reads FQNEAQ (reference sequence). The CDR3 has 15 amino acids. J was trimmed by 7 bases and V by 11 bases; bases with no gene match: 17. DNA for the CDR3: TGTGCCTACGACGTGGGGACAGGTTGGGTAAATACGCAGTATTTT. Protein product: CAYDVGTGWVNTQYF.

This rearrangement joins TRBV19 to TRBJ2-3, with D perhaps matching TRBD2 (5 bases). The V gene lost 1 base and the J gene lost 6 bases, with 8 bases spanning the gap. Germline CDR1 LNHDA, CDR2 SQIVND (reference sequence). The CDR3 loop spans 13 amino acids. CDR3: CASSIVWRDTQYF. CDR3 coding DNA: TGTGCCAGTAGTATAGTGTGGAGGGATACGCAGTATTTT.

The V and J genes are TRBV5-1 and TRBJ2-7; 11 bases fit TRBD2. The CDR3 is 15 amino acids. The V gene's germline CDR1 is SGHRS and CDR2 YFSETQ. Losses at the gene ends were 4 bases for V and 4 bases for J; bases not matched to a gene: 7. This CDR3 reads CASSAGTSGLYEQYF. The CDR3 DNA sequence: TGCGCCAGCAGCGCTGGGACTAGCGGACTTTACGAGCAGTACTTC.

The rearrangement links TRBV6-5 to TRBJ1-2; D gene uncertain. From germline, CDR1 is MNHEY and CDR2 SVGAGI. The CDR3 runs to 13 residues. Deletions cut 0 bases from V and 7 bases from J, with 9 bases between. The CDR3 loop is CASSYSYEGGYTF. The CDR3 DNA reads TGTGCCAGCAGTTACTCCTATGAGGGTGGCTACACCTTC.

This clone was counted once. The chain carries TRBV5-4 and TRBJ1-1; TRBD1 matches at 7 bases. Germline V CDR1 and CDR2: SGHNT, YYREEE (reference sequence). The CDR3 loop spans 15 amino acids. V dropped 3 bases and J dropped 2; count of bases not matched to a gene: 7. The CDR3, as DNA: TGTGCCAGCAGCTCGGACAGGTTCTCAAACACTGAAGCTTTCTTT. It yields the protein CASSSDRFSNTEAFF.

This clone showed up just once. The chain links TRBV3-1 (or the pseudogene TRBV3-2) to TRBJ2-1; 11 bases map to TRBD2. Losses at the gene ends were 0 bases for V and 7 bases for J; bases not matched to a gene: 11. CDR3 size: 18 residues. Looked up from germline, CDR1 is LGHDT and CDR2 is YNNKEL (reference sequence). CDR3 coding DNA: TGTGCCAGCAGCCAAGAACACACACTAGCGGGAGTAGGAAATGAGCAGTTCTTC. Protein sequence: CASSQEHTLAGVGNEQFF.

V usage is TRBV7-3 and J usage is TRBJ2-3; 10 nucleotides agree with TRBD2. The V gene end was trimmed by 5 bases and the J gene end by 2 bases; junction bases not matched to a gene: 7. CDR3 length: 16 residues. The germline V gene has CDR1 SGHTA and CDR2 FQGTGA. CDR3 DNA sequence: TGTGCCAGCAGCCCCAAGCGGGAGGGCCCCACAGATACGCAGTATTTT. Amino acids: CASSPKREGPTDTQYF.

The genes are TRBV11-2 and TRBJ2-7; a possible D gene is TRBD2 (5 bases). The V end was cut by 5 bases, the J end by 2 bases, with 19 bases between. This CDR3 has 16 residues. The germline V gene has CDR1 SGHAT and CDR2 FQNNGV. This CDR3 is CASSTHRGKGAYEQYF. The CDR3 coding sequence is TGTGCCAGCAGCACCCACCGGGGTAAAGGCGCCTACGAGCAGTACTTC. The full variable domain, its missing parts supplied by reference TRBV11-2 and TRBJ2-7, is EAGVAQSPRYKIIEKRQSVAFWCNPISGHATLYWYQQILGQGPKLLIQFQNNGVVDDSQLPKDRFSAERLKGVDSTLKIQPAKLEDSAVYLCASSTHRGKGAYEQYFGPGTRLTVT.

The rearrangement links TRBV27 to TRBJ2-1; weak D call: TRBD2 (5 bases). In germline, CDR1 is MNHEY, CDR2 SMNVEV (reference sequence). The V end lost 6 bases, the J end lost 8 bases, and 11 bases lay between the germline ends. This CDR3 contains 12 residues. The CDR3 DNA reads as TGTGCCAGCAGAAAGGGAGCGTATGAGCAGTTCTTC. It codes for CASRKGAYEQFF.

The chain uses TRBV6-2 or TRBV6-3 and TRBJ2-7; 7 positions agree with TRBD1. In germline, CDR1 is MNHEY, CDR2 SVGEGT. This CDR3 is built from 13 residues. V lost 2 bases and J lost 2; bases outside the gene matches: 0. For the CDR3, the DNA is TGTGCCAGCAGTTACCAGGGGGCCTACGAGCAGTACTTC. This sequence encodes CASSYQGAYEQYF.

In DNA form, the CDR3 reads TGTGCCAGCTCCCGGGACAGGGAGAGGGGACAGCCCCAGCATTTT. Its protein product is CASSRDRERGQPQHF. This sequence joins TRBV18 and TRBJ1-5; 9 positions match TRBD1. V was pared by 6 bases and J by 7 bases, with 10 bases of the junction left unmatched. The length of the CDR3 is 15 residues. CDR1 is KGHSH, CDR2 LQKENI, per germline.

The rearrangement uses TRBV5-6 and TRBJ1-4, with 9 bases aligning to TRBD1. The CDR3 is made up of 15 amino acids. Trimming took 4 bases from V and 8 from J; bases not matched to a gene: 9. Per germline, CDR1 SGHDT and CDR2 YYEEEE. In nucleotides, the CDR3 is TGTGCCAGCAGCCCCCAGGGACAGGGTTTCGAAAAACTGTTTTTT. This encodes CASSPQGQGFEKLFF.

V usage is TRBV9 and J usage is TRBJ2-1; tentatively, D is TRBD2 (6 bases). Germline lookup yields CDR1 SGDLS and CDR2 YYNGEE. Trimming stripped 0 bases from V and 7 bases from J, with 14 bases between. CDR3 length: 15 amino acids. The CDR3 DNA reads TGTGCCAGCAGCGTAGGCACGGGAGTGGGGAATGAGCAGTTCTTC. Its protein is CASSVGTGVGNEQFF.

The J gene is TRBJ2-1, the V gene TRBV5-6, with a possible D match to TRBD2 (6 bases). V was trimmed by 7 bases and J by 7 bases, leaving 21 bases between them. Germline values: CDR1 SGHDT, CDR2 YYEEEE. The CDR3 consists of 15 residues. As DNA, the CDR3 is TGTGCCAGCCGAAGGCAGTGGCGGGAAAAAAATGAGCAGTTCTTC. Translating gives CASRRQWREKNEQFF.

This rearrangement joins TRBV4-2 to TRBJ2-3, with TRBD2 matching over 14 bases. V lost 4 bases and J lost 0; bases outside the gene matches: 6. The CDR3 consists of 18 residues. In germline, CDR1 is LGHNA, CDR2 YNFKEQ. The CDR3 sequence: CASSRGTSGSGSTDTQYF. The CDR3 DNA reads as TGTGCCAGCAGCCGAGGGACTAGCGGGAGTGGGAGCACAGATACGCAGTATTTT.

The chain has TRBV6-5 and TRBJ1-6, with D possibly matching TRBD1 (5 bases). This CDR3 comprises 14 residues. The V end was cut by 6 bases, the J end by 1 base, with 7 bases between. Germline V lookup: CDR1 MNHEY, CDR2 SVGAGI. CDR3 loop: CASRRGSYNSPLHF. For the CDR3, the DNA is TGTGCCAGCAGAAGGGGATCCTATAATTCACCCCTCCACTTT.

V usage is TRBV4-1 and J usage is TRBJ2-3, with TRBD2 as a possible D gene (6 bases). Trimming pared 2 bases from V and 0 bases from J, leaving 12 bases between. CDR1 and CDR2 from the germline V gene are MGHRA and YSYEKL. CDR3 length: 16 amino acids. DNA for the CDR3: TGCGCCAGCAGCCAAAGAATGGGACTGAGCACAGATACGCAGTATTTT. This codes for CASSQRMGLSTDTQYF.

The chain recombines TRBV21-1 with TRBJ1-1; the D call in the table, TRBD1, was not verified against the DNA. TRBV21-1 counts as a pseudogene. The CDR3 has 18 residues. The CDR3 bases are TGTGCCAGCAGCAAAGGGAGGACAGGGGGCGCCAGGGGCACTGAAGCTTTCTTT. Amino acid sequence: CASSKGRTGGARGTEAFF.

This sequence joins TRBV5-1 and TRBJ2-7; 7 bases line up with TRBD1. After removal of 3 bases from V and 4 bases from J, the junction contained 4 bases not matched to a gene. Germline V gene data show CDR1 as SGHRS and CDR2 as YFSETQ. CDR3 length: 13 amino acids. As DNA, the CDR3 is TGCGCCAGCAGCTGGACAGGAGATTACGAGCAGTACTTC. This translates into CASSWTGDYEQYF.

The V gene is TRBV5-1, the J gene TRBJ2-7, with TRBD2 identical over 13 bases. The germline gives CDR1 SGHRS, CDR2 YFSETQ. V lost 4 bases to trimming and J lost 5 bases; unmatched junction nucleotides: 3. The length of the CDR3 is 14 residues. The CDR3 bases are TGCGCCAGCAGCCCCGGACTAGCGGGAGACGAGCAGTACTTC. Translation: CASSPGLAGDEQYF.

V gene TRBV2 combines with J gene TRBJ2-3; TRBD2 matches 9 bases. This CDR3 spans 14 amino acids. With 7 bases clipped from V and 1 base from J, the junction kept 3 bases outside the gene matches. Germline-derived CDR1 and CDR2 are SNHLY and FYNNEI. DNA of the CDR3: TGTGCCAGCACTTTAGCGGGAGGCACAGATACGCAGTATTTT. It yields the protein CASTLAGGTDTQYF.

The chain has TRBV28 and TRBJ2-7; TRBD2 is a possible D gene (6 bases). The CDR3 loop spans 14 amino acids. V lost 5 bases, J lost 0 bases, and 11 bases lay in between. CDR1 MDHEN and CDR2 SYDVKM come from the germline V gene. The CDR3 region has the DNA TGTGCCAGCAGTGGGTCCGGGAGCTCCTACGAGCAGTACTTC. Translating it yields CASSGSGSSYEQYF.

There are a few counts of this clone. The chain carries TRBV7-6 and TRBJ2-3, with a tentative D call TRBD2 (6 bases). This CDR3 contains 15 residues. In germline, CDR1 is SGHVS, CDR2 FNYEAQ. Trimming took 4 bases from V and 0 from J, leaving 11 bases between them. The CDR3 DNA follows: TGTGCCAGCAGCTACTCTAGCGTAAGCACAGATACGCAGTATTTT. This encodes CASSYSSVSTDTQYF.

V gene TRBV5-6 combines with J gene TRBJ1-2, with D uncertain. The CDR3 totals 14 residues. V was pared by 0 bases and J by 6 bases, with 12 bases between. Germline CDR1 is SGHDT and CDR2 is YYEEEE. CDR3 sequence: CASSLGFRGNGYTF. The DNA of the CDR3 is TGTGCCAGCAGCTTGGGTTTCCGGGGTAATGGCTACACCTTC.

The chain links TRBV24-1 to TRBJ2-1; D is possibly TRBD2 (6 bases). The CDR3 is made up of 14 amino acids. V was cut by 4 bases and J by 4 bases, with 10 bases left in between. Looked up from germline, CDR1 is KGHDR and CDR2 is SFDVKD. CDR3: CATSEPGLYNEQFF. The DNA for the CDR3 is TGTGCCACCAGTGAACCGGGACTTTACAATGAGCAGTTCTTC.

This clone showed up just a few times. The gene calls are TRBV7-9 and TRBJ2-1; 11 positions agree with TRBD2. This CDR3 has 18 amino acids. Germline-derived CDR1 and CDR2 are SEHNR and FQNEAQ (reference sequence). V shed 2 bases and J 7 bases; nucleotides not matched to a gene: 13. In nucleotides, the CDR3 is TGTGCCAGCAGCTTAAAACGGCGACTAGCGGGATTAAAGAATGAGCAGTTCTTC. This encodes CASSLKRRLAGLKNEQFF.

In this sample, this clone turned up a few times. The chain recombines TRBV7-2 with TRBJ2-4; TRBD2 matches at 14 bases. The trim removed 4 bases at V and 9 bases at J, leaving 5 bases unmatched. The CDR3 length is 15 residues. CDR1 is SGHTA, CDR2 FQGNSA, per germline. Here the CDR3 reads CASSSVTSGRGIQYF. In nucleotides, the CDR3 is TGTGCCAGCAGCTCCGTGACTAGCGGGAGGGGCATTCAGTACTTC.

The rearrangement links TRBV27 to TRBJ1-2; D remains unclear. V shed 3 bases and J shed 6 bases, with 11 bases lying between them. There are 13 residues in the CDR3. Germline lookup yields CDR1 MNHEY and CDR2 SMNVEV (reference sequence). CDR3 DNA sequence: TGTGCCAGCAGTTTTGCGGCGACGGATGGCTACACCTTC. Protein product: CASSFAATDGYTF.